The 22 T cell receptor beta chains given below trace back to one sample, sequenced in a study of T cells in localized non-small cell lung cancer. The method was immunoSEQ multiplex PCR; TCRdb's version includes in-frame clones alone and lacks a portion of them. The repertoire holds around 7,100 clones, with roughly half as singletons. The sample consisted of lymph node tissue, taken before any cancer treatment. The receptors shown here come from a man between 35 and 75 years old with stage I lung adenocarcinoma.

A few counts support this clone. This chain connects TRBV5-1 to TRBJ2-3; D is possibly TRBD1 (6 bases). Germline-derived CDR1 and CDR2 are SGHRS and YFSETQ. Trimming left V 0 bases short and J 5 bases short, with 10 bases between. The CDR3 contains 14 residues. As DNA, the CDR3 is TGCGCCAGCAGCTTGGATGGGGGCGGAGATACGCAGTATTTT. Its translation is CASSLDGGGDTQYF.

This chain links TRBV11-3 with TRBJ2-4; the D gene is possibly TRBD2 (7 bases). CDR3 length: 14 residues. Germline CDR1 reads SGHNT; CDR2 reads YENEEA. Trimming stripped 5 bases from V and 6 bases from J, with 14 bases between. The CDR3 bases are TGTGCCAGCAGCCCCAGAGGGGGGGTAAACATTCAGTACTTC. Protein sequence: CASSPRGGVNIQYF. Drawing the rest from reference TRBV11-3 and TRBJ2-4, the complete variable domain is EAGVVQSPRYKIIEKKQPVAFWCNPISGHNTLYWYLQNLGQGPELLIRYENEEAVDDSQLPKDRFSAERLKGVDSTLKIQPAELGDSAVYLCASSPRGGVNIQYFGAGTRLSVL.

The V call is TRBV30, the J call TRBJ2-7, with a weak D call TRBD1 (6 bases). Deletions cut 2 bases from V and 5 bases from J, with 13 bases between. CDR1 is GTSNPN, CDR2 SVGIG, per germline (reference sequence). CDR3 length equals 13 residues. Here the CDR3 reads CAWSPNTGHEQYF. CDR3 DNA sequence: TGTGCCTGGAGTCCAAACACAGGGCACGAGCAGTACTTC.

The sample holds a few counts of this clone. The chain couples TRBV11-3 to TRBJ2-7; TRBD2 aligns across 10 bases. Trimming took 5 bases from V and 4 from J; bases not matched to a gene: 8. The CDR3 is 15 amino acids. CDR1 is SGHNT, CDR2 YENEEA, per germline. The CDR3 DNA reads TGTGCCAGCAGCCCCACTAGCGGGGAGAGGTACGAGCAGTACTTC. Amino acid sequence: CASSPTSGERYEQYF.

This clone occurred a few times. This chain connects TRBV28 to TRBJ1-2; D remains unclear. This CDR3 contains 12 residues. Germline-derived CDR1 and CDR2 are MDHEN and SYDVKM. V lost 5 bases and J 4 bases, leaving 8 bases between the germline ends. The CDR3 nucleotides are TGTGCCAGCAGTCCGGACGGCTATGGCTACACCTTC. Protein: CASSPDGYGYTF.

The J gene is TRBJ1-1, the V gene TRBV9; D remains unclear. Per germline, CDR1 SGDLS and CDR2 YYNGEE. This CDR3 region has 14 residues. V was cut by 4 bases and J by 0 bases, with 10 bases left in between. This chain's CDR3 is CASSPRPVNTEAFF. The DNA of the CDR3 is TGTGCCAGCAGCCCCCGACCGGTGAACACTGAAGCTTTCTTT.

This clone was observed a single time. V gene TRBV15 combines with J gene TRBJ2-1; no clear D gene. The V and J ends lost 0 bases and 3 bases respectively, with 6 bases between them. CDR3 size: 14 residues. Germline V gene data show CDR1 as LNHNV and CDR2 as YYDKDF (reference sequence). As DNA, the CDR3 is TGTGCCACCAGCAGAGATATCTTCTACAATGAGCAGTTCTTC. Amino acid sequence: CATSRDIFYNEQFF.

The J gene is TRBJ1-1, the V gene TRBV19, with D maybe TRBD1 (6 bases). With 1 base removed from V and 0 bases from J, the gap between germline ends came to 9 bases. The CDR3 sequence is 15 residues long. Looked up from germline, CDR1 is LNHDA and CDR2 is SQIVND (reference sequence). CDR3 residues: CASSIGQGLNTEAFF. Here the CDR3 DNA reads TGTGCCAGTAGTATAGGTCAGGGGTTGAACACTGAAGCTTTCTTT.

A word on this clone: Germline is not matched at one junction end, which may reflect a read error. For the CDR3, the DNA is TGTGCCAACAGCTTGGAAACTAGCGGGGGCTCCTACGAGCAGTACTTC. Its translation: CANSLETSGGSYEQYF. The chain has TRBV7-6 and TRBJ2-7, with 11 bases aligning to TRBD2. Germline values: CDR1 SGHVS, CDR2 FNYEAQ. CDR3 length equals 16 residues.

This clone was seen a few times. The chain recombines TRBV6-8 with TRBJ2-7; D is possibly TRBD2 (6 bases). CDR3 length: 16 amino acids. In germline, CDR1 is MNHGY, CDR2 SAAAGT. V gave up 4 bases and J gave up 2 bases, with 18 bases separating them. Written as DNA, the CDR3 is TGTGCCAGCAGTTTATCCGGAGGGGCGGGGACCTACGAGCAGTACTTC. Its translation: CASSLSGGAGTYEQYF.

The rearrangement uses TRBV12-5 and TRBJ1-1, with 10 nucleotides matching TRBD1. The CDR3 is 15 amino acids. The V gene end was trimmed by 0 bases and the J gene end by 5 bases; junction bases not matched to a gene: 3. The germline V gene has CDR1 LGHNT and CDR2 FRNRAP. CDR3 protein: CASGLVRDRGTEAFF. DNA for the CDR3: TGTGCTAGTGGTTTGGTACGGGACAGGGGAACTGAAGCTTTCTTT.

This clone came up a few times. The rearrangement links TRBV6-8 to TRBJ1-1; D is unresolved. Germline CDR1 is MNHGY and CDR2 is SAAAGT. This CDR3 contains 13 residues. Trimming left V 5 bases short and J 1 base short, with 8 bases between. The DNA for the CDR3 is TGTGCCAGCAGTGTAGAGGGGAACACTGAAGCTTTCTTT. It yields the protein CASSVEGNTEAFF.

In its sample, this clone is medium-sized (0.01 to 0.1%). This sequence joins TRBV11-3 and TRBJ2-7; D gene uncertain. This CDR3 comprises 15 residues. Germline V gene lookup returns CDR1 SGHNT and CDR2 YENEEA. Trimming pared 5 bases from V and 4 bases from J, leaving 18 bases between. CDR3: CASSPVPDVGYEQYF. The CDR3 DNA follows: TGTGCCAGCAGCCCAGTTCCAGACGTTGGGTACGAGCAGTACTTC.

The chain carries TRBV11-1 and TRBJ2-5; TRBD1 matches at 8 bases. The junction had 9 bases not matched to a gene; V was cut back by 5 bases and J by 4 bases. The germline gives CDR1 SGHAT, CDR2 FQDESV (reference sequence). CDR3 length: 15 amino acids. The chain's CDR3 is CASSPGTGGRETQYF. The CDR3, as DNA: TGTGCCAGCAGCCCCGGGACAGGCGGGCGAGAGACCCAGTACTTC.

This clone showed up just a few times. The V and J genes are TRBV6-4 and TRBJ2-2; 8 nucleotides match TRBD1. CDR3 size: 15 residues. Unmatched junction bases numbered 9, after V lost 5 bases and J lost 7 bases. Germline loops: CDR1 MRHNA, CDR2 SNTAGT. In DNA form, the CDR3 reads TGTGCCAGCAGTTACCGGACAGGGATCGGCGGGGAGCTGTTTTTT. This translates into CASSYRTGIGGELFF.

V is TRBV19 and J is TRBJ2-1; 7 bases match TRBD2. Germline CDR1 and CDR2: LNHDA and SQIVND (reference sequence). CDR3 length: 18 residues. The trim removed 4 bases at V and 3 bases at J, leaving 15 bases unmatched. CDR3: CASSKLSGAGTVYNEQFF. Written as DNA, the CDR3 is TGTGCCAGTAGTAAGCTATCCGGAGCGGGAACGGTCTACAATGAGCAGTTCTTC.

This clone was seen a few times. The chain employs TRBV6-8 and TRBJ1-1; D call uncertain. The V end lost 2 bases, the J end lost 2 bases, and 9 bases lay between the germline ends. Germline assignment: CDR1 MNHGY and CDR2 SAAAGT. The CDR3 has 14 residues. The CDR3 region has the DNA TGTGCCAGCAGTTACCAGGCCAGTAACACTGAAGCTTTCTTT. Protein product: CASSYQASNTEAFF.

CDR3 protein: CSVEAGGHYEQYF. DNA for the CDR3: TGCAGCGTTGAGGCGGGGGGCCACTACGAGCAGTACTTC. The chain carries TRBV29-1 and TRBJ2-7, with 8 bases matching TRBD2. Trimming at V came to 3 bases and at J to 3 bases, leaving 4 bases not matched to a gene. CDR1 is SQVTM and CDR2 is ANQGSEA in the germline V gene. The CDR3 is 13 residues long.

The chain recombines TRBV6-8 with TRBJ2-5, with 8 bases fitting TRBD2. The CDR3 has 16 residues. The V gene end was trimmed by 0 bases and the J gene end by 2 bases; junction bases not matched to a gene: 5. The germline V gene has CDR1 MNHGY and CDR2 SAAAGT. For the CDR3, the DNA is TGTGCCAGCAGTTACTCGACGGGGGGGCTGCAAGAGACCCAGTACTTC. Its protein is CASSYSTGGLQETQYF.

This chain uses TRBV30 with TRBJ1-3; D gene uncertain. This CDR3 comprises 12 residues. With 4 bases removed from V and 0 bases from J, the gap between germline ends came to 4 bases. From germline, CDR1 is GTSNPN and CDR2 SVGIG (reference sequence). CDR3 in DNA: TGTGCCTGGAAGGCCTCTGGAAACACCATATATTTT. Encoded protein: CAWKASGNTIYF.

V usage is TRBV11-3 and J usage is TRBJ2-7; 7 bases align to TRBD2. V dropped 2 bases and J dropped 6; count of bases not matched to a gene: 10. This CDR3 has 15 amino acids. CDR1 and CDR2 (germline): SGHNT, YENEEA. CDR3 residues: CASSLIVTTGGEQYF. The CDR3 DNA is TGTGCCAGCAGCTTAATAGTGACAACGGGGGGCGAGCAGTACTTC.

The chain couples TRBV19 to TRBJ2-2; D gene unclear. The CDR3 is made up of 14 amino acids. Germline values: CDR1 LNHDA, CDR2 SQIVND (reference sequence). Trimming cost V 4 bases and J 1 base, with 7 bases left between them. This CDR3 reads CASSSNRNTGELFF. For the CDR3, the DNA is TGTGCCAGTAGTAGCAACAGGAACACCGGGGAGCTGTTTTTT.